This TCR beta chain was sequenced during a study of blood T cell repertoires in COVID-19. On the study more broadly: Spain, Italy and the United States supplied samples that represented acute and convalescent COVID-19.

The CDR3 consists of 15 residues. Between the trimmed V and J ends, which lost 3 bases and 2 bases, there was a span of 14 bases. CDR1 is SGHRS, CDR2 YFSETQ, per germline. Categorization into cohorts depended on clinical history that participants reported. Using immunoSEQ multiplex PCR, the repertoire was profiled, and TCRdb retains in-frame clones only, with some absent. The data contain approximately 210,000 clones, around 90% of them singletons. The sequencing input was PBMCs or T cells enriched from blood (not recorded which). The receptor's source is a woman aged 50 to 65 with acute COVID-19. The V call is TRBV5-1, the J call TRBJ1-1, with D perhaps TRBD1 (6 bases). The CDR3 sequence is CASSSGRGSNTEAFF. DNA of the CDR3: TGCGCCAGCAGCTCTGGAAGGGGGAGCAACACTGAAGCTTTCTTT.